This T cell receptor beta chain stems from a study of circulating CD8 cells and anti-PD-1 response in melanoma. TCR libraries were prepared from approximately 15 ng of total RNA with the QIAseq Immune Repertoire TCR panel. TCRdb reanalysed the reads using MiXCR and keeps one entry per CDR3 protein. Here the sample spans 1,000 to 1,500 distinct CDR3 sequences, over 8.5% being singletons. The trim removed 6 bases at V and 8 bases at J, leaving 10 bases unmatched. This CDR3 has 15 amino acids. CDR1 and CDR2 from the germline V gene are SGHDT and YYEEEE. Sorting of live CD3+CD8+TCRalphabeta+ cells by PD-1 and/or TIGIT gave four subsets. Study-wide findings and caveats: No tumor material was available, so peptide assays assessed reactivity. Diversity ranked highest in DNEG and lowest in TIGIT subsets. Some patients were treatment-naive; others were previously treated.

This clonotype rates as medium-sized. Its cognate antigen is unknown. The sample was CD8+ T cells from PBMCs, taken at baseline or after one month of anti-PD-1 therapy (not recorded which). This chain uses TRBV5-6 with TRBJ1-4; 10 bases match TRBD1. The receptor was derived from a human donor with melanoma. DNA for the CDR3: TGTGCCAGCACTCGCGGGGGGACAGGGGCCGAAAAACTGTTTTTT. It specifies CASTRGGTGAEKLFF.